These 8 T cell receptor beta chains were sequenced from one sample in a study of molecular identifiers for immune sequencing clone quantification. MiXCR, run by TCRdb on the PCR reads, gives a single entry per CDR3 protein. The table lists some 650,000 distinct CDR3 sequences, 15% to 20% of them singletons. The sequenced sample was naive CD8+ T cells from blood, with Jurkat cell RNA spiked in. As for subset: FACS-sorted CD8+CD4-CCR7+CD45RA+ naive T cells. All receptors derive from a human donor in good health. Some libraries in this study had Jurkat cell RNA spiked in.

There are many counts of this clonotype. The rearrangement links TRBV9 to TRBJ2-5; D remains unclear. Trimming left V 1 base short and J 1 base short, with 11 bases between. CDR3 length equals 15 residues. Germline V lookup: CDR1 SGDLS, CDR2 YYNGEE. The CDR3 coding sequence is TGTGCCAGCAGCGTATCAAAATCGTTCCAAGAGACCCAGTACTTC. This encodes CASSVSKSFQETQYF.

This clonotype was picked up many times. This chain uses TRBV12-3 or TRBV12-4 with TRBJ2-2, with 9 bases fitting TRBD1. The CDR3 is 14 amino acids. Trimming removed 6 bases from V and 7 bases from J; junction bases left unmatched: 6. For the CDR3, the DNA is TGTGCCAGCAGCCGGACAGGGGACGGCGGGGAGCTGTTTTTT. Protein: CASSRTGDGGELFF.

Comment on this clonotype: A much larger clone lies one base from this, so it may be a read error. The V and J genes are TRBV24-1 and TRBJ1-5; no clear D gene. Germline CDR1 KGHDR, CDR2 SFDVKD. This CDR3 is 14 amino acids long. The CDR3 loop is CATSDKASNQPQRF. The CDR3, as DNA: TGTGCCACCAGTGATAAGGCTAGCAATCAGCCCCAGCGTTTT.

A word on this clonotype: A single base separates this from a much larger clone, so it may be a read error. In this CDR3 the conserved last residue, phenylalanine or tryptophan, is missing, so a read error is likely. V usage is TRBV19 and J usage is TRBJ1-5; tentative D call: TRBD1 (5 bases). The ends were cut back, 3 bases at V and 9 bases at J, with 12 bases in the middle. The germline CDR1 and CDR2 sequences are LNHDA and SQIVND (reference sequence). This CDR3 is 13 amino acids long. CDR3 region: CASSITAGGPQHV. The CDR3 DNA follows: TGTGCCAGTAGTATCACCGCCGGGGGGCCCCAGCATGTT.

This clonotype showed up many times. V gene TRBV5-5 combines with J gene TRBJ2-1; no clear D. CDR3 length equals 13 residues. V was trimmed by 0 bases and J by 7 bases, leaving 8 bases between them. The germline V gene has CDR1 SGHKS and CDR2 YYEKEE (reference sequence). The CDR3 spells CASSLDVGNEQFF. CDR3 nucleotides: TGTGCCAGCAGCTTGGACGTTGGGAATGAGCAGTTCTTC.

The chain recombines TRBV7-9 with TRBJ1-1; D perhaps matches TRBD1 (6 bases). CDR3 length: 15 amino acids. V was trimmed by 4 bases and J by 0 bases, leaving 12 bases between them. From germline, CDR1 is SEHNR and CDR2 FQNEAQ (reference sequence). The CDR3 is CASSYVRDMNTEAFF. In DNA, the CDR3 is TGTGCCAGCAGCTACGTCAGGGACATGAACACTGAAGCTTTCTTT. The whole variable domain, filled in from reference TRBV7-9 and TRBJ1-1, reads DTGVSQNPRHKITKRGQNVTFRCDPISEHNRLYWYRQTLGQGPEFLTYFQNEAQLEKSRLLSDRFSAERPKGSFSTLEIQRTEQGDSAMYLCASSYVRDMNTEAFFGQGTRLTVV.

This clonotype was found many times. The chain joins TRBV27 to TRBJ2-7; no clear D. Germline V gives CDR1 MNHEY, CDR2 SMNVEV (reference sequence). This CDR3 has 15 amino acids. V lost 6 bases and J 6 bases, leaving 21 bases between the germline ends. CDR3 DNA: TGTGCCAGCAGAAGTCTAGGCCCCCCCCTTTCCGAGCAGTACTTC. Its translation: CASRSLGPPLSEQYF.

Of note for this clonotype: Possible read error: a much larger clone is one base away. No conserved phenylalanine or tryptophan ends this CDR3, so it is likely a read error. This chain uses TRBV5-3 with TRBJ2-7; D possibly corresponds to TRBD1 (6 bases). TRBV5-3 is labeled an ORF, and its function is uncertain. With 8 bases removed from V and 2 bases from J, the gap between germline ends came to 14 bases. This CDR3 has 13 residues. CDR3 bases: TGTGCCAGTGGTACAGGGCTACCCTACGAGCAGTACCTC. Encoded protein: CASGTGLPYEQYL.